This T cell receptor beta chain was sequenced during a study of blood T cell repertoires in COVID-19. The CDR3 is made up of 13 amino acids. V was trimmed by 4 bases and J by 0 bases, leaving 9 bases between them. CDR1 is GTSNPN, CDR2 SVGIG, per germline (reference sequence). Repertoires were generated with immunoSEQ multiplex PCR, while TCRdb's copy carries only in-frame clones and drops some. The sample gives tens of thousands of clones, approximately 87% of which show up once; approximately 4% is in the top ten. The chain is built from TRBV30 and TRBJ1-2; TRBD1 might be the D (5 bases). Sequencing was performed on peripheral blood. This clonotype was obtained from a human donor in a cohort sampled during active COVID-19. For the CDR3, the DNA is TGTGCCTGGAAGGACAAATCTAACTATGGCTACACCTTC. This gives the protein CAWKDKSNYGYTF.